The 26 T cell receptor beta chains below all came from one sample that was sequenced in a study of siplizumab effects on memory and regulatory T cells. The assay was immunoSEQ multiplex PCR, and TCRdb's table has in-frame clones only and misses some. The table lists about 100,000 clones, 85% to 95% of them singletons. The material sequenced was Tregs sorted from blood. These receptors all stem from a human donor in good health.

The V gene is TRBV12-5, the J gene TRBJ1-2; 12 bases fit TRBD1. V shed 4 bases and J 4 bases; nucleotides not matched to a gene: 13. This CDR3 has 18 residues. Germline V gene data show CDR1 as LGHNT and CDR2 as FRNRAP. The CDR3, as DNA: TGTGCTAGTGGTTCCTCCGGGACAGGGGGCGCTTCGCTCTATGGCTACACCTTC. It yields the protein CASGSSGTGGASLYGYTF.

This chain joins TRBV27 and TRBJ1-3; D ambiguous. The V end was cut by 3 bases, the J end by 4 bases, with 16 bases between. The CDR3 extends over 16 amino acids. Germline V gene sequence: CDR1 MNHEY, CDR2 SMNVEV (reference sequence). The CDR3 DNA reads TGTGCCAGCAGTTTGGTACGACCGGCAGCGGGAAACACCATATATTTT. Its translation is CASSLVRPAAGNTIYF.

This sequence joins TRBV9 and TRBJ2-1, with D perhaps TRBD1 (6 bases). With 4 bases removed from V and 9 bases from J, the gap between germline ends came to 20 bases. The CDR3 sequence is 15 residues long. Germline V lookup: CDR1 SGDLS, CDR2 YYNGEE. The CDR3 is CASSQGYRLSSEQFF. The CDR3 coding sequence is TGTGCCAGCAGCCAGGGGTACCGTTTAAGTAGTGAGCAGTTCTTC.

V usage is TRBV6-5 and J usage is TRBJ2-2, with 13 bases lining up with TRBD2. Germline CDR1 is MNHEY and CDR2 is SVGAGI. J lost 6 bases, V lost 4 bases, and 2 bases had no gene match. The CDR3 loop spans 15 amino acids. The CDR3 region is CASSFGLAGAGELFF. The CDR3 DNA sequence: TGTGCCAGCAGTTTTGGACTAGCGGGAGCCGGGGAGCTGTTTTTT.

This clone appeared a single time. J is TRBJ1-2 and V is TRBV2; D perhaps matches TRBD1 (6 bases). V dropped 8 bases and J dropped 8 bases, with 15 bases sitting between them. Germline V gene data show CDR1 as SNHLY and CDR2 as FYNNEI. The CDR3 consists of 12 residues. Written as DNA, the CDR3 is TGTGCCAGCGACTCCGACAGGCGCGGCTACACCTTC. Its protein product is CASDSDRRGYTF.

The V gene is TRBV18, the J gene TRBJ2-2, with D perhaps given as TRBD1 or TRBD2 (7 bases each). Trimming stripped 4 bases from V and 6 bases from J, with 12 bases between. The CDR3 has 14 residues. CDR1 KGHSH and CDR2 LQKENI come from the germline V gene. CDR3 sequence (DNA): TGTGCCAGCTCACGGGACAGCGGGGCCGGGGAGCTGTTTTTT. It codes for CASSRDSGAGELFF.

The chain uses TRBV9 and TRBJ2-5; TRBD1 matches at 7 bases. Germline V gene sequence: CDR1 SGDLS, CDR2 YYNGEE. Losses at the gene ends were 0 bases for V and 0 bases for J; bases not matched to a gene: 5. The CDR3 runs to 16 residues. The CDR3 loop reads CASSVDPQGYQETQYF. CDR3 nucleotide sequence: TGTGCCAGCAGCGTAGATCCACAGGGGTACCAAGAGACCCAGTACTTC.

The chain carries TRBV28 and TRBJ1-2; D gene uncertain. Trimming took 5 bases from V and 2 from J, leaving 3 bases between them. CDR1 is MDHEN, CDR2 SYDVKM, per germline. CDR3 length equals 11 residues. Here the CDR3 DNA reads TGTGCCAGCAGTAAAAACTATGGCTACACCTTC. As protein: CASSKNYGYTF.

This clone was found once. This rearrangement joins TRBV5-1 to TRBJ2-3; D is ambiguous. The CDR3 is 15 residues long. Trimming took 3 bases from V and 6 from J, leaving 17 bases between them. In germline, CDR1 is SGHRS, CDR2 YFSETQ. The CDR3 region is CASSSWYTGSDTQYF. Here the CDR3 DNA reads TGCGCCAGCAGCTCGTGGTATACGGGTTCCGATACGCAGTATTTT.

V and J are TRBV11-3 and TRBJ2-3; the match to TRBD2 covers 9 bases. Germline V CDR1 and CDR2: SGHNT, YENEEA. CDR3 length: 14 residues. J lost 6 bases, V lost 6 bases, and 7 bases had no gene match. The CDR3 sequence: CASSQTSGSDTQYF. DNA of the CDR3: TGTGCCAGCAGTCAGACTAGCGGATCGGATACGCAGTATTTT.

The chain has TRBV5-1 and TRBJ1-1, with D unresolved. Trimming cost V 0 bases and J 1 base, with 7 bases left between them. In germline, CDR1 is SGHRS, CDR2 YFSETQ. This CDR3 contains 14 residues. This chain's CDR3 is CASSLVVGNTEAFF. DNA of the CDR3: TGCGCCAGCAGCTTGGTTGTAGGGAACACTGAAGCTTTCTTT.

This clone occurred once. The chain combines TRBV28 with TRBJ1-4; D is unclear. Trimming removed 5 bases at V and 5 bases at J, with 15 bases between. The CDR3 has 15 amino acids. In germline, CDR1 is MDHEN, CDR2 SYDVKM. CDR3 DNA sequence: TGTGCCAGCAGTACGTTTCGGGCTGGGAATGAAAAACTGTTTTTT. It specifies CASSTFRAGNEKLFF.

V usage is TRBV5-1 and J usage is TRBJ2-7; possibly TRBD1 for D (6 bases). The V end lost 4 bases, the J end lost 4 bases, and 15 bases lay between the germline ends. Per germline, CDR1 SGHRS and CDR2 YFSETQ. The CDR3 consists of 14 residues. In DNA form, the CDR3 reads TGCGCCAGCAGCAGAAGGACAGACCCTTACGAGCAGTACTTC. It codes for CASSRRTDPYEQYF.

The chain carries TRBV6-1 and TRBJ1-4; perhaps TRBD1 as D (6 bases). The V gene lost 0 bases and the J gene lost 7 bases, with 15 bases spanning the gap. The germline CDR1 and CDR2 sequences are MNHNS and SASEGT. The CDR3 totals 16 residues. CDR3 protein: CASSEAGGTPSEKLFF. In DNA form, the CDR3 reads TGTGCCAGCAGTGAAGCGGGAGGGACACCCTCTGAAAAACTGTTTTTT.

This clone appeared a single time. This chain uses TRBV5-1 with TRBJ2-1; D remains unclear. The germline V gene has CDR1 SGHRS and CDR2 YFSETQ. Trimming removed 4 bases at V and 6 bases at J, with 17 bases between. The CDR3 covers 15 residues. CDR3 loop: CASSVLIAAGNEQFF. Written as DNA, the CDR3 is TGCGCCAGCAGCGTACTAATTGCGGCTGGCAATGAGCAGTTCTTC.

This clone was picked up one time. The chain is built from TRBV28 and TRBJ1-1; D unclear. Looked up from germline, CDR1 is MDHEN and CDR2 is SYDVKM. Trimming shortened V by 6 bases and J by 0 bases, and 8 bases separated the two germline ends. CDR3 length equals 13 residues. DNA for the CDR3: TGTGCCAGCAGGGTTTCAGTGAACACTGAAGCTTTCTTT. This encodes CASRVSVNTEAFF.

This sequence joins TRBV6-5 and TRBJ1-2; TRBD1 matches at 8 bases. V lost 7 bases to trimming and J lost 6 bases; unmatched junction nucleotides: 10. Germline V lookup: CDR1 MNHEY, CDR2 SVGAGI. The CDR3 is 14 amino acids. The CDR3 is CASTWGRGRDGYTF. CDR3 DNA sequence: TGTGCCAGCACTTGGGGCAGGGGGCGCGATGGCTACACCTTC.

The chain is built from TRBV7-3 and TRBJ1-1, with 8 bases matching TRBD1. Looked up from germline, CDR1 is SGHTA and CDR2 is FQGTGA. Unmatched junction bases numbered 17, after V lost 5 bases and J lost 6 bases. The CDR3 consists of 17 residues. The DNA of the CDR3 is TGTGCCAGCAGCCCACGGCCGACAGGGGACCGAGAATCTGAAGCTTTCTTT. Protein sequence: CASSPRPTGDRESEAFF.

The gene calls are TRBV7-2 and TRBJ2-1; no clear D gene. V gave up 5 bases and J gave up 4 bases, with 6 bases separating them. The CDR3 is 12 residues long. Germline CDR1 SGHTA, CDR2 FQGNSA. CDR3 nucleotide sequence: TGTGCCAGCAGCCCACAATACAATGAGCAGTTCTTC. Translating it yields CASSPQYNEQFF.

The chain couples TRBV5-1 to TRBJ1-3; weak D call: TRBD1 (6 bases). The CDR3 has 17 amino acids. V gave up 0 bases and J gave up 1 base, with 14 bases separating them. CDR1 SGHRS and CDR2 YFSETQ come from the germline V gene. The CDR3 sequence is CASSLGVGGISGNTIYF. CDR3 coding DNA: TGCGCCAGCAGCTTGGGGGTAGGGGGTATTTCTGGAAACACCATATATTTT.

This clone was observed a handful of times. Mismatch with germline at one junction end may stem from a read error. V and J are TRBV7-9 and TRBJ2-1, with 11 bases fitting TRBD2. This CDR3 is 12 amino acids long. Germline V CDR1 and CDR2: SEHNR, FQNEAQ (reference sequence). In DNA, the CDR3 is TGTGCCAGCAGCTTAGCGACTAGCGGGAACCTCTTC. Protein product: CASSLATSGNLF.

The V call is TRBV6-5, the J call TRBJ2-1; either TRBD1 or TRBD2 may supply D (6 bases each). The germline V gene encodes CDR1 MNHEY and CDR2 SVGAGI. CDR3 length: 14 amino acids. The V end lost 6 bases, the J end lost 4 bases, and 13 bases lay between the germline ends. Written as DNA, the CDR3 is TGTGCCAGCAGCAAGGGGGGTAGATACAATGAGCAGTTCTTC. It is translated as CASSKGGRYNEQFF.

This clone was counted between two and nine times. J is TRBJ2-5 and V is TRBV29-1, with 11 bases identical to TRBD1. Germline CDR1 SQVTM, CDR2 ANQGSEA. The junction had 14 bases not matched to a gene; V was cut back by 7 bases and J by 13 bases. The CDR3 is made up of 13 amino acids. CDR3 coding DNA: TGCAGCGCAACGGGACAGGGGGGTCGTTTTGGGTACTTC. Protein sequence: CSATGQGGRFGYF.

V gene TRBV19 combines with J gene TRBJ1-2; 11 nucleotides agree with TRBD1. Per germline, CDR1 LNHDA and CDR2 SQIVND (reference sequence). The CDR3 runs to 15 residues. The V gene end was trimmed by 2 bases and the J gene end by 4 bases; junction bases not matched to a gene: 3. Here the CDR3 reads CASSIRDRGAYGYTF. The CDR3, as DNA: TGTGCCAGTAGTATACGGGACAGGGGGGCCTATGGCTACACCTTC.

The chain carries TRBV19 and TRBJ2-2; TRBD2 agrees at 9 bases. V lost 3 bases, J lost 6 bases, and 2 bases stayed unmatched. Germline lookup yields CDR1 LNHDA and CDR2 SQIVND (reference sequence). This CDR3 region has 14 residues. This chain's CDR3 is CASSMREGAGELFF. For the CDR3, the DNA is TGTGCCAGTAGTATGCGGGAGGGGGCCGGGGAGCTGTTTTTT.

The table lists this clone with a count of one. Relative to the germline gene, one junction end is altered; a read error may explain this. The genes are TRBV5-6 and TRBJ2-7; D is uncertain. The CDR3 is 17 amino acids. Germline V gives CDR1 SGHDT, CDR2 YYEEEE. CDR3 region: CASSLVKVKQVFFYRNF. CDR3 DNA sequence: TGTGCCAGCAGCTTGGTTAAGGTGAAGCAGGTTTTTTTCTATCGAAACTTC.